The 18 T cell receptor beta chains below all came from one sample that was sequenced in a study of identical twins. MiXCR, run by TCRdb on the 5' RACE reads, gives a single entry per CDR3 protein. This table holds approximately 670,000 distinct CDR3 sequences, roughly 6% found once. Sample: naive T cells sorted from blood. These receptors all stem from a young man in good health.

This clonotype was counted at least ten times. The J gene is TRBJ1-2, the V gene TRBV29-1, with D possibly being TRBD1 (6 bases). The CDR3 length is 14 residues. Germline lookup yields CDR1 SQVTM and CDR2 ANQGSEA. Trimming took off 4 bases at V and 8 bases at J, with 20 bases between the two ends. CDR3 in DNA: TGCAGCGTTGGAGGGCGTGTGGCAGGGGACGGCTACACCTTC. It codes for CSVGGRVAGDGYTF.

This clonotype has a count of ten or more. The rearrangement joins TRBV9 to TRBJ2-3; D possibly corresponds to TRBD1 (6 bases). The V end lost 2 bases, the J end lost 0 bases, and 13 bases lay between the germline ends. This CDR3 is built from 16 residues. Germline lookup yields CDR1 SGDLS and CDR2 YYNGEE. In DNA, the CDR3 is TGTGCCAGCAGCGTCTCCACAGGGTCAAGCACAGATACGCAGTATTTT. Translated: CASSVSTGSSTDTQYF.

This clonotype was seen repeatedly, ten times or more. The chain combines TRBV20-1 with TRBJ1-6; D might be TRBD1 (5 bases). The CDR3 is 15 amino acids. Germline-derived CDR1 and CDR2 are DFQATT and SNEGSKA (reference sequence). V lost 5 bases to trimming and J lost 7 bases, with 18 bases between them. DNA of the CDR3: TGCAGTGCTGCCGCGGGCAGGGCTGGCAATTCACCCCTCCACTTT. Protein product: CSAAAGRAGNSPLHF.

This chain connects TRBV10-3 to TRBJ1-1, with D perhaps TRBD1 (5 bases). Trimming cost V 2 bases and J 13 bases, with 11 bases left between them. This CDR3 contains 11 residues. The germline gives CDR1 ENHRY, CDR2 SYGVKD. CDR3 bases: TGTGCCATCAGTGAGGCTCAGGGCGTTTTCTTT. Its protein product is CAISEAQGVFF.

The sample holds a few counts of this clonotype. This chain links TRBV6-2 or TRBV6-3 with TRBJ1-5; the D gene is possibly TRBD1 (6 bases). Germline CDR1 and CDR2: MNHEY and SVGEGT. The CDR3 spans 13 residues. V was cut by 5 bases and J by 3 bases, with 8 bases left in between. CDR3 amino acids: CASSNRVNQPQHF. CDR3 nucleotide sequence: TGTGCCAGCAGTAACAGGGTCAATCAGCCCCAGCATTTT.

This clonotype was recorded many times. The V gene is TRBV20-1, the J gene TRBJ2-1; TRBD2 agrees at 8 bases. The V and J ends lost 4 bases and 2 bases, in that order; junction bases with no gene match: 19. Per the germline V gene, CDR1 is DFQATT and CDR2 is SNEGSKA (reference sequence). This CDR3 comprises 19 residues. The CDR3 loop is CSATGLSGGGISPYNEQFF. The CDR3 region has the DNA TGCAGTGCTACCGGACTAAGCGGGGGTGGAATTAGCCCCTACAATGAGCAGTTCTTC.

The V and J genes are TRBV5-8 and TRBJ2-3, with 8 bases aligning to TRBD2. The CDR3 is 17 residues long. The germline CDR1 and CDR2 sequences are SGHTS and YDEGEE. V lost 4 bases, J lost 4 bases, and 14 bases stayed unmatched. Written as DNA, the CDR3 is TGTGCCAGCAGCCTCCTAGGGAGCGGGAGTGGGGCAGATACGCAGTATTTT. It translates to CASSLLGSGSGADTQYF.

Ten or more counts support this clonotype. One end of the junction does not line up with germline, which may come from a read error. The chain carries TRBV28 and TRBJ2-5; a possible D gene is TRBD2 (6 bases). The CDR3 length is 12 residues. Looked up from germline, CDR1 is MDHEN and CDR2 is SYDVKM. This chain's CDR3 is CASSPQRSGVFF. CDR3 nucleotide sequence: TGTGCCAGCAGTCCACAACGATCGGGGGTTTTCTTC.

There are a few counts of this clonotype. V gene TRBV6-1 combines with J gene TRBJ1-1; a weak D match, TRBD1 (6 bases). This CDR3 spans 16 amino acids. Germline V gives CDR1 MNHNS, CDR2 SASEGT. The V and J ends lost 8 bases and 3 bases respectively, with 22 bases between them. The CDR3 nucleotides are TGTGCCAGCCAAGCGCTCGCGGGACAACTTGACACTGAAGCTTTCTTT. Translating gives CASQALAGQLDTEAFF.

This chain connects TRBV20-1 to TRBJ1-4; D not resolved. This CDR3 has 13 residues. Germline lookup yields CDR1 DFQATT and CDR2 SNEGSKA (reference sequence). The V and J ends lost 1 base and 5 bases respectively, with 8 bases between them. The CDR3 sequence: CSARGQQNEKLFF. CDR3 DNA sequence: TGCAGTGCTAGAGGTCAGCAGAATGAAAAACTGTTTTTT.

The table lists this clonotype with many counts. The CDR3 DNA follows: TGTGCCAGCAGCGAACAGGTCAAACGGGGAGGGACTGAAGCTTTCTTT. It translates to CASSEQVKRGGTEAFF. The chain joins TRBV7-9 to TRBJ1-1; tentative D call: TRBD1 (5 bases). There are 16 residues in the CDR3. Germline V gene sequence: CDR1 SEHNR, CDR2 FQNEAQ (reference sequence). V dropped 5 bases and J dropped 5 bases, with 21 bases sitting between them.

This clonotype came up many times. The chain recombines TRBV4-2 with TRBJ2-3, with no clear D. Germline assignment: CDR1 LGHNA and CDR2 YNFKEQ. Deletions cut 2 bases from V and 0 bases from J, with 15 bases between. CDR3 length: 17 amino acids. In nucleotides, the CDR3 is TGTGCCAGCAGCCAAACACCCAGGACGTCGAGCACAGATACGCAGTATTTT. Protein: CASSQTPRTSSTDTQYF.

There are many counts of this clonotype. This rearrangement joins TRBV7-7 to TRBJ2-1; TRBD1 matches at 8 bases. Germline CDR1 and CDR2: SSHAT and FNYEAQ (reference sequence). Losses at the gene ends were 4 bases for V and 12 bases for J; bases not matched to a gene: 11. This CDR3 contains 14 residues. The CDR3 protein is CASSSIGTGDGQFF. The CDR3 DNA reads TGTGCCAGCAGCTCCATCGGGACAGGCGATGGGCAGTTCTTC.

In its sample, this clonotype was seen many times. The chain employs TRBV6-5 and TRBJ2-1; D unresolved. Germline assignment: CDR1 MNHEY and CDR2 SVGAGI. The V end lost 5 bases, the J end lost 8 bases, and 7 bases lay between the germline ends. This CDR3 is built from 11 residues. Written as DNA, the CDR3 is TGTGCCAGCAGTGCCCCCCATGAGCAGTTCTTC. It yields the protein CASSAPHEQFF.

This clonotype was seen repeatedly, ten times or more. The rearrangement links TRBV9 to TRBJ1-1; TRBD1 matches 7 bases. The CDR3 sequence is 14 residues long. CDR1 SGDLS and CDR2 YYNGEE come from the germline V gene. J gave up 6 bases and V 4 bases, and 9 bases lay outside the gene matches. Here the CDR3 reads CASSNRDRVPEAFF. In nucleotides, the CDR3 is TGTGCCAGCAGCAACCGAGACAGGGTCCCTGAAGCTTTCTTT.

In this sample, this clonotype turned up a few times. V and J are TRBV19 and TRBJ1-1; D is uncertain. Germline assignment: CDR1 LNHDA and CDR2 SQIVND (reference sequence). Trimming cost V 3 bases and J 6 bases, with 11 bases left between them. CDR3 length equals 13 residues. DNA of the CDR3: TGTGCCAGTAGTATTCCAGCTCAGGCTGAAGCTTTCTTT. It yields the protein CASSIPAQAEAFF.

J is TRBJ2-7 and V is TRBV27; 10 nucleotides line up with TRBD2. The CDR3 runs to 13 residues. Germline V gene sequence: CDR1 MNHEY, CDR2 SMNVEV (reference sequence). Trimming removed 2 bases from V and 6 bases from J; junction bases left unmatched: 1. Here the CDR3 DNA reads TGTGCCAGCAGTTTAAAGCGGGAGGGCGAGCAGTACGTC. Encoded protein: CASSLKREGEQYV.

This clonotype was picked up many times. The chain is built from TRBV12-3 or TRBV12-4 and TRBJ1-5; no clear D gene. V was shortened by 6 bases and J by 0 bases, with 6 bases between the two germline ends. This CDR3 region has 13 residues. CDR3 sequence (DNA): TGTGCCAGCAGGGCCTTTAGCAATCAGCCCCAGCATTTT. Translated: CASRAFSNQPQHF.